The next 23 T cell receptor beta chains were all read from a single sample in a study of blood T cell repertoires in COVID-19. TCRdb keeps only in-frame clones here, not all; method: immunoSEQ multiplex PCR. The sample has 150,000 to 200,000 clones, about 87% seen once; the top ten hold around 0.63%. Sequenced material: peripheral blood. The receptors originated from a man in his fifties or sixties with COVID-19, enrolled during active disease.

The rearrangement uses TRBV5-8 and TRBJ2-1, with a possible D match to TRBD2 (6 bases). The V and J ends lost 7 bases and 6 bases respectively, with 14 bases between them. The germline gives CDR1 SGHTS, CDR2 YDEGEE. The CDR3 totals 13 residues. This CDR3 reads CASEVAVLNEQFF. CDR3 DNA: TGTGCCAGCGAGGTAGCGGTTCTCAATGAGCAGTTCTTC.

The chain combines TRBV28 with TRBJ2-5; 9 positions match TRBD1. Germline V CDR1 and CDR2: MDHEN, SYDVKM. Trimming at V came to 5 bases and at J to 4 bases, leaving 8 bases not matched to a gene. The CDR3 length is 15 residues. The CDR3 reads CASSDDQTGGETQYF. The CDR3 region has the DNA TGTGCCAGCAGTGACGACCAGACAGGGGGAGAGACCCAGTACTTC.

V gene TRBV18 combines with J gene TRBJ1-4; D is ambiguous. The CDR3 sequence is 15 residues long. Trimming removed 6 bases from V and 7 bases from J, with 18 bases in between. Germline loops: CDR1 KGHSH, CDR2 LQKENI. Here the CDR3 DNA reads TGTGCCAGCTCCGAGACAATCGTATTCGGTGAAAAACTGTTTTTT. It is translated as CASSETIVFGEKLFF.

V gene TRBV7-3 combines with J gene TRBJ1-6, with D perhaps TRBD1 (6 bases). Germline V gene data show CDR1 as SGHTA and CDR2 as FQGTGA. The CDR3 is 14 amino acids. The ends were cut back, 5 bases at V and 6 bases at J, with 11 bases in the middle. The CDR3 loop reads CASSLQGFNSPLHF. The CDR3 DNA reads as TGTGCCAGCAGCCTGCAGGGGTTTAATTCACCCCTCCACTTT.

The sample holds one count of this clone. The chain combines TRBV7-9 with TRBJ1-2, with D unclear. Germline CDR1 SEHNR, CDR2 FQNEAQ (reference sequence). The V and J ends lost 5 bases and 2 bases respectively, with 18 bases between them. This CDR3 has 16 residues. The CDR3 nucleotides read TGTGCCAGCAGCATACTGTTCGGGTTGAGCAACTATGGCTACACCTTC. Translation: CASSILFGLSNYGYTF. Complete variable domain (other parts from reference TRBV7-9 and TRBJ1-2): DTGVSQNPRHKITKRGQNVTFRCDPISEHNRLYWYRQTLGQGPEFLTYFQNEAQLEKSRLLSDRFSAERPKGSFSTLEIQRTEQGDSAMYLCASSILFGLSNYGYTFGSGTRLTVV.

This chain uses TRBV18 with TRBJ1-2; no reliable D call. The V end lost 6 bases, the J end lost 2 bases, and 16 bases lay between the germline ends. Per the germline V gene, CDR1 is KGHSH and CDR2 is LQKENI. This CDR3 is 15 amino acids long. The chain's CDR3 is CASSPTPISNYGYTF. The CDR3 DNA follows: TGTGCCAGCTCGCCAACCCCGATTAGCAACTATGGCTACACCTTC.

This clone appeared a few times. The V and J genes are TRBV18 and TRBJ1-5; 9 nucleotides align to TRBD1. Looked up from germline, CDR1 is KGHSH and CDR2 is LQKENI. The CDR3 consists of 17 residues. Germline trimming cut 2 bases from V and 0 bases from J; bases unmatched to any gene: 5. As DNA, the CDR3 is TGTGCCAGCTCACCAACAGGGGGCTTCTATAGCAATCAGCCCCAGCATTTT. Protein: CASSPTGGFYSNQPQHF.

This chain links TRBV11-1 with TRBJ1-6; D unresolved. Trimming took 3 bases from V and 7 from J, leaving 16 bases between them. CDR1 SGHAT and CDR2 FQDESV come from the germline V gene (reference sequence). The CDR3 has 16 amino acids. DNA of the CDR3: TGTGCCAGCAGCTTGCGGTCGGGAAGATTAAATTCACCCCTCCACTTT. Its protein product is CASSLRSGRLNSPLHF.

The chain uses TRBV7-2 and TRBJ2-1; TRBD2 aligns across 8 bases. With V trimmed by 2 bases and J by 10 bases, 10 bases remained unmatched. The CDR3 runs 15 residues. The germline V gene encodes CDR1 SGHTA and CDR2 FQGNSA. The CDR3 region is CASSLRGAGVGEQFF. DNA for the CDR3: TGTGCCAGCAGCTTAAGGGGAGCGGGAGTGGGGGAGCAGTTCTTC. Full variable domain (outside the CDR3, taken from reference TRBV7-2 and TRBJ2-1): GAGVSQSPSNKVTEKGKDVELRCDPISGHTALYWYRQSLGQGLEFLIYFQGNSAPDKSGLPSDRFSAERTGGSVSTLTIQRTQQEDSAVYLCASSLRGAGVGEQFFGPGTRLTVL.

This chain connects TRBV5-1 to TRBJ2-7; 11 bases are shared with TRBD2. This CDR3 contains 14 residues. Germline trimming cut 2 bases from V and 5 bases from J; bases unmatched to any gene: 3. Per the germline V gene, CDR1 is SGHRS and CDR2 is YFSETQ. The CDR3 sequence: CASSLLAGANEQYF. CDR3 sequence (DNA): TGCGCCAGCAGCTTACTAGCGGGAGCGAACGAGCAGTACTTC.

Only one count was recorded for this clone. The gene calls are TRBV3-1 (or the pseudogene TRBV3-2) and TRBJ2-5; 12 positions match TRBD2. The CDR3 consists of 16 residues. Germline CDR1 is LGHDT and CDR2 is YNNKEL (reference sequence). V lost 6 bases to trimming and J lost 3 bases; unmatched junction nucleotides: 8. This CDR3 is CASRHGLAGTKETQYF. The CDR3 DNA sequence: TGTGCCAGCAGACATGGACTAGCGGGGACTAAAGAGACCCAGTACTTC.

The chain joins TRBV24-1 to TRBJ2-3; 16 positions match TRBD2. The germline V gene encodes CDR1 KGHDR and CDR2 SFDVKD. CDR3 length: 18 residues. Unmatched junction bases numbered 9, after V lost 4 bases and J lost 6 bases. The chain's CDR3 is CATSETGTSGGASDTQYF. Written as DNA, the CDR3 is TGTGCCACCAGTGAAACCGGGACTAGCGGGGGGGCGTCGGATACGCAGTATTTT.

In its sample, this clone was seen once. The chain combines TRBV4-3 with TRBJ1-6, with 9 nucleotides matching TRBD1. J gave up 10 bases and V 4 bases, and 23 bases lay outside the gene matches. Germline loops: CDR1 LGHNA, CDR2 YSLEER. The CDR3 has 20 residues. CDR3 nucleotide sequence: TGCGCCAGCAGCCCTTCATCGTCGTTGGGTCGGACAGGGGTTGGGTCACCCCTCCACTTT. This translates into CASSPSSSLGRTGVGSPLHF.

The chain links TRBV6-4 to TRBJ1-1; 8 positions match TRBD1. The junction had 8 bases not matched to a gene; V was cut back by 5 bases and J by 3 bases. The CDR3 loop spans 15 amino acids. Per germline, CDR1 MRHNA and CDR2 SNTAGT. The CDR3 loop reads CASSPRGQDDTEAFF. The CDR3 bases are TGTGCCAGCAGTCCCAGGGGGCAGGATGACACTGAAGCTTTCTTT.

The V gene is TRBV18, the J gene TRBJ1-3; 11 bases align to TRBD1. CDR3 size: 19 residues. Unmatched junction bases numbered 9, after V lost 2 bases and J lost 0 bases. The germline V gene has CDR1 KGHSH and CDR2 LQKENI. The CDR3 DNA is TGTGCCAGCTCACCAGCGAACCCGGGACAGGGGGACTCTGGAAACACCATATATTTT. It codes for CASSPANPGQGDSGNTIYF.

The rearrangement uses TRBV6-2 or TRBV6-3 and TRBJ1-5; D gene ambiguous. The CDR3 is 16 residues long. V shed 0 bases and J shed 2 bases, with 11 bases lying between them. Looked up from germline, CDR1 is MNHEY and CDR2 is SVGEGT. CDR3 nucleotide sequence: TGTGCCAGCAGTTACTCAAGGAGTTCGGGCAATCAGCCCCAGCATTTT. It is translated as CASSYSRSSGNQPQHF.

In its sample, this clone was seen a few times. The chain is built from TRBV29-1 and TRBJ2-7; tentative D call: TRBD1 (5 bases). This CDR3 comprises 14 residues. Germline V CDR1 and CDR2: SQVTM, ANQGSEA. V was cut by 3 bases and J by 1 base, with 13 bases left in between. The CDR3 bases are TGCAGCGTTGAGGTCCAGGGATTATCCTACGAGCAGTACTTC. Encoded protein: CSVEVQGLSYEQYF.

The V call is TRBV18, the J call TRBJ1-6, with D uncertain. The CDR3 loop spans 16 amino acids. CDR1 KGHSH and CDR2 LQKENI come from the germline V gene. Trimming removed 2 bases at V and 11 bases at J, with 19 bases between. This chain's CDR3 is CASSPNEVQAGTPLHF. As DNA, the CDR3 is TGTGCCAGCTCACCAAATGAGGTCCAAGCGGGTACACCCCTCCACTTT.

The chain recombines TRBV6-4 with TRBJ1-1; the D is unclear. CDR3 length: 13 amino acids. V was shortened by 3 bases and J by 0 bases, with 5 bases between the two germline ends. Germline V gene sequence: CDR1 MRHNA, CDR2 SNTAGT. The CDR3, as DNA: TGTGCCAGCAGTGAGTTCGTGAACACTGAAGCTTTCTTT. Protein sequence: CASSEFVNTEAFF.

The rearrangement links TRBV7-9 to TRBJ1-1, with D tentatively TRBD1 (6 bases). Trimming took off 7 bases at V and 8 bases at J, with 20 bases between the two ends. CDR3 length: 14 amino acids. In germline, CDR1 is SEHNR, CDR2 FQNEAQ (reference sequence). CDR3 loop: CASIELRGKEEAFF. CDR3 bases: TGTGCCAGCATCGAACTCAGGGGTAAGGAGGAAGCTTTCTTT.

The V call is TRBV27, the J call TRBJ2-7; unclear D gene. The CDR3 is 15 amino acids. With 5 bases removed from V and 4 bases from J, the gap between germline ends came to 18 bases. Germline V gene sequence: CDR1 MNHEY, CDR2 SMNVEV (reference sequence). This CDR3 reads CASSRAAGSQYEQYF. CDR3 sequence (DNA): TGTGCCAGCAGTCGCGCGGCCGGGTCTCAATACGAGCAGTACTTC.

The rearrangement uses TRBV7-3 and TRBJ2-7, with 7 bases identical to TRBD1. V shed 2 bases, J shed 5 bases, and the junction held 9 bases outside the gene matches. Per the germline V gene, CDR1 is SGHTA and CDR2 is FQGTGA. This CDR3 is built from 15 residues. The chain's CDR3 is CASSLAGQAVNEQYF. CDR3 coding DNA: TGTGCCAGCAGCTTAGCTGGACAGGCTGTCAACGAGCAGTACTTC.

The rearrangement joins TRBV15 to TRBJ1-2; TRBD1 matches at 9 bases. V gave up 2 bases and J gave up 7 bases; unmatched junction bases: 2. This CDR3 has 13 amino acids. Germline V gene data show CDR1 as LNHNV and CDR2 as YYDKDF (reference sequence). This chain's CDR3 is CATSRRDRVGYTF. DNA of the CDR3: TGTGCCACCAGCAGACGGGACAGGGTTGGCTACACCTTC.